The 32 T cell receptor beta chains below were found in one sample sequenced in a study of T cell repertoires in cytomegalovirus infection. No antigen has been assigned to these receptors. TCRdb itself ran the reads through MiXCR, one entry per CDR3 protein. The data hold around 430,000 distinct CDR3 sequences, with about 44% observed a single time. Sequences were derived from cultured PBMCs, sampled from culture after CMV antigen stimulation. The receptor set was obtained from a human donor in good health (CMV status not recorded). Some clones in this sample may be carry-over from other donors' samples.

This clonotype was seen a few times. V is TRBV27 and J is TRBJ2-3; D not certain. This CDR3 contains 16 residues. The V gene lost 8 bases and the J gene lost 4 bases, with 22 bases spanning the gap. Germline V gene data show CDR1 as MNHEY and CDR2 as SMNVEV (reference sequence). The DNA of the CDR3 is TGTGCCAGCGCCCCCCCCACGACGGCCAGATCAGATACGCAGTATTTT. This translates into CASAPPTTARSDTQYF.

This clonotype was observed many times. The chain joins TRBV7-8 to TRBJ2-1; possibly TRBD2 for D (6 bases). Per germline, CDR1 SGHVS and CDR2 FQNEAQ. This CDR3 is 14 amino acids long. Trimming took off 1 base at V and 8 bases at J, with 12 bases between the two ends. In DNA, the CDR3 is TGTGCCAGCAGCTTAGAGTCCCGGAGGGATGAGCAGTTCTTC. This codes for CASSLESRRDEQFF.

This clonotype was observed once. The chain joins TRBV28 to TRBJ2-1, with 11 bases fitting TRBD2. Trimming at V came to 3 bases and at J to 15 bases, leaving 10 bases not matched to a gene. Germline V gene lookup returns CDR1 MDHEN and CDR2 SYDVKM. The CDR3 sequence is 14 residues long. CDR3 nucleotide sequence: TGTGCCAGCAGTTTTCGGCCTAGCGGGGGGAGTTTGTTCTTC. It specifies CASSFRPSGGSLFF.

This clonotype was seen only once. The V gene is TRBV12-3 or TRBV12-4, the J gene TRBJ2-7; no clear D. The CDR3 length is 13 residues. V lost 9 bases, J lost 7 bases, and 19 bases lay in between. DNA of the CDR3: TGTGCCAGTAGCTGGGTCGCCGTGGGGGAGCAGTACTTC. It specifies CASSWVAVGEQYF.

The V gene is TRBV28, the J gene TRBJ1-2, with a weak D call TRBD1 (6 bases). This CDR3 contains 22 residues. The germline V and J ends were trimmed by 8 bases and 2 bases, with 39 bases remaining between them. Per germline, CDR1 MDHEN and CDR2 SYDVKM. The CDR3 here is CASLAVLGGRDTLGVLNYGYTF. Here the CDR3 DNA reads TGTGCCAGCCTGGCGGTCTTGGGGGGGCGTGATACATTGGGAGTTTTAAACTATGGCTACACCTTC.

The chain couples TRBV15 to TRBJ2-3, with TRBD2 matching 8 bases. Germline-derived CDR1 and CDR2 are LNHNV and YYDKDF (reference sequence). The CDR3 runs to 17 residues. The V gene end was trimmed by 6 bases and the J gene end by 0 bases; junction bases not matched to a gene: 11. In nucleotides, the CDR3 is TGTGCCACCAGTTATCCGGGAGGGCCCTTTAGCACAGATACGCAGTATTTT. It encodes CATSYPGGPFSTDTQYF.

The chain couples TRBV20-1 to TRBJ2-5; D is possibly TRBD1 (6 bases). The germline V gene encodes CDR1 DFQATT and CDR2 SNEGSKA (reference sequence). The V end lost 4 bases, the J end lost 1 base, and 10 bases lay between the germline ends. This CDR3 comprises 13 residues. The CDR3 DNA reads as TGCAGTGCTAAAAAGGACAGCCAAGAGACCCAGTACTTC. Translated, it gives CSAKKDSQETQYF.

This clonotype was detected ten times or more. Here the CDR3 DNA reads TGTGCCAGCAGCCCAGGAGAATGGGGCCTAGCCAAAAACATTCAGTACTTC. Protein product: CASSPGEWGLAKNIQYF. The V and J genes are TRBV7-2 and TRBJ2-4; tentatively, D is TRBD1 (5 bases). The CDR3 consists of 17 residues. V lost 5 bases to trimming and J lost 0 bases, with 17 bases between them. Germline V gene lookup returns CDR1 SGHTA and CDR2 FQGNSA. Drawing the rest from reference TRBV7-2 and TRBJ2-4, the complete variable domain is GAGVSQSPSNKVTEKGKDVELRCDPISGHTALYWYRQSLGQGLEFLIYFQGNSAPDKSGLPSDRFSAERTGGSVSTLTIQRTQQEDSAVYLCASSPGEWGLAKNIQYFGAGTRLSVL.

As DNA, the CDR3 is TGTGCCAGCAGCGCGTTTGGAATCCGCTATGGCTACACCTTC. Protein product: CASSAFGIRYGYTF. The chain links TRBV12-3 or TRBV12-4 to TRBJ1-2; D not resolved. This CDR3 has 14 amino acids. The germline V and J ends were trimmed by 6 bases and 4 bases, with 15 bases remaining between them.

The chain is built from TRBV7-8 and TRBJ2-1; D might be TRBD2 (6 bases). Trimming removed 5 bases from V and 12 bases from J, with 23 bases in between. The length of the CDR3 is 15 residues. In germline, CDR1 is SGHVS, CDR2 FQNEAQ. CDR3 coding DNA: TGTGCCAGCAGCCCCCGGGTAGCGGCCCCCGGCGTGCAGTTCTTC. This codes for CASSPRVAAPGVQFF.

The chain employs TRBV7-2 and TRBJ1-2; D is undetermined. Per germline, CDR1 SGHTA and CDR2 FQGNSA. The length of the CDR3 is 15 residues. Trimming stripped 2 bases from V and 4 bases from J, with 14 bases between. CDR3 protein: CASSLTGVVGYGYTF. The CDR3 DNA follows: TGTGCCAGCAGCTTAACTGGTGTGGTGGGCTATGGCTACACCTTC.

This clonotype appeared a few times. V is TRBV5-1 and J is TRBJ2-1, with 7 bases matching TRBD1. Trimming took 0 bases from V and 4 from J; bases not matched to a gene: 7. The CDR3 totals 16 residues. Germline-derived CDR1 and CDR2 are SGHRS and YFSETQ. The CDR3 DNA reads TGCGCCAGCAGCTTGGGAGGGACAGTCCCTTACAATGAGCAGTTCTTC. Protein product: CASSLGGTVPYNEQFF.

J is TRBJ1-2 and V is TRBV5-1; D perhaps matches TRBD1 (5 bases). V lost 0 bases and J lost 5, with 14 bases in between. The CDR3 length is 15 residues. The V gene's germline CDR1 is SGHRS and CDR2 YFSETQ. The CDR3 DNA sequence: TGCGCCAGCAGCTTGGGGGGACGAGGGCCTTATGGCTACACCTTC. This gives the protein CASSLGGRGPYGYTF.

This clonotype was detected a few times. This chain connects TRBV7-2 to TRBJ2-1; the D call may be TRBD1 or TRBD2 (5 bases each). This CDR3 region has 18 residues. The ends were cut back, 6 bases at V and 0 bases at J, with 21 bases in the middle. CDR1 and CDR2 from the germline V gene are SGHTA and FQGNSA. CDR3 nucleotides: TGTGCCAGCAGGCCCCGGGACGGAACGATTTTCTCCTACAATGAGCAGTTCTTC. Residues: CASRPRDGTIFSYNEQFF. The whole variable domain, remainder taken from reference TRBV7-2 and TRBJ2-1, is GAGVSQSPSNKVTEKGKDVELRCDPISGHTALYWYRQSLGQGLEFLIYFQGNSAPDKSGLPSDRFSAERTGGSVSTLTIQRTQQEDSAVYLCASRPRDGTIFSYNEQFFGPGTRLTVL.

This clonotype was counted a few times. The chain employs TRBV12-3 or TRBV12-4 and TRBJ2-7; a weak D match, TRBD2 (5 bases). Trimming pared 7 bases from V and 2 bases from J, leaving 18 bases between. This CDR3 contains 15 residues. CDR3 in DNA: TGTGCCAGCACCATCAGCGGCCTCGGAGCCTACGAGCAGTACTTC. Translating it yields CASTISGLGAYEQYF.

The chain employs TRBV5-4 and TRBJ2-3; 10 bases map to TRBD2. V shed 3 bases, J shed 0 bases, and the junction held 7 bases outside the gene matches. Germline-derived CDR1 and CDR2 are SGHNT and YYREEE (reference sequence). The length of the CDR3 is 17 residues. CDR3: CASSWTSGTPSTDTQYF. CDR3 DNA sequence: TGTGCCAGCAGCTGGACTAGCGGTACCCCTAGCACAGATACGCAGTATTTT.

This clonotype showed up many times. The chain uses TRBV7-2 and TRBJ1-2; D is undetermined. Germline CDR1 is SGHTA and CDR2 is FQGNSA. The CDR3 has 16 residues. V was clipped by 5 bases and J by 4 bases, with 20 bases between them. CDR3 nucleotides: TGTGCCAGCAGCCGAAATGGAGGGTTTCGATCCTATGGCTACACCTTC. It yields the protein CASSRNGGFRSYGYTF.

V usage is TRBV19 and J usage is TRBJ1-1; weak D call: TRBD1 (6 bases). This CDR3 has 14 amino acids. V lost 5 bases and J 1 base, leaving 11 bases between the germline ends. Germline lookup yields CDR1 LNHDA and CDR2 SQIVND (reference sequence). The DNA for the CDR3 is TGTGCCAGTAGTGCTTGGGGGGCGAACACTGAAGCTTTCTTT. As protein: CASSAWGANTEAFF.

A single count supports this clonotype. The V call is TRBV18, the J call TRBJ2-7; 10 bases match TRBD1. Trimming cost V 6 bases and J 2 bases; bases outside gene matches: 7. Germline V lookup: CDR1 KGHSH, CDR2 LQKENI. CDR3 length equals 15 residues. As DNA, the CDR3 is TGTGCCAGCTCGCACCGGGACAGGGGCACCTACGAGCAGTACTTC. Its translation: CASSHRDRGTYEQYF.

This clonotype was picked up a small number of times. The DNA of the CDR3 is TGCGCCAGCAGCCGCCGTGCTAGTTACAATGAGCAGTTCTTC. This codes for CASSRRASYNEQFF. The rearrangement links TRBV4-3 to TRBJ2-1; no reliable D call. The CDR3 length is 14 residues. In germline, CDR1 is LGHNA, CDR2 YSLEER. V lost 4 bases to trimming and J lost 4 bases, with 11 bases between them.

This clonotype was seen repeatedly, ten times or more. The chain employs TRBV20-1 and TRBJ2-3; 10 bases fit TRBD1. V was pared by 5 bases and J by 5 bases, with 7 bases of the junction left unmatched. Germline values: CDR1 DFQATT, CDR2 SNEGSKA (reference sequence). CDR3 length: 14 amino acids. CDR3 bases: TGCAGTGCTCCAGGACAGGGGGGTTTAGATACGCAGTATTTT. Translation: CSAPGQGGLDTQYF.

V and J are TRBV20-1 and TRBJ1-1; D is uncertain. Between the trimmed V and J ends, which lost 6 bases and 4 bases, there was a span of 18 bases. This CDR3 has 14 residues. Germline assignment: CDR1 DFQATT and CDR2 SNEGSKA (reference sequence). This CDR3 reads CSATIPVDSTEAFF. In DNA form, the CDR3 reads TGCAGTGCCACTATCCCGGTCGATAGCACTGAAGCTTTCTTT.

The chain employs TRBV6-2 or TRBV6-3 and TRBJ2-1; 11 nucleotides align to TRBD2. Germline V gene lookup returns CDR1 MNHEY and CDR2 SVGEGT. The V gene end was trimmed by 8 bases and the J gene end by 2 bases; junction bases not matched to a gene: 11. The CDR3 sequence is 17 residues long. The CDR3 DNA follows: TGTGCCAGCGCCCTAGCGGGAGGCCCCCCTACCTACAATGAGCAGTTCTTC. This encodes CASALAGGPPTYNEQFF.

V and J are TRBV20-1 and TRBJ1-2; possibly TRBD1 for D (5 bases). The CDR3 has 14 residues. Germline V gene sequence: CDR1 DFQATT, CDR2 SNEGSKA (reference sequence). V was shortened by 3 bases and J by 4 bases, with 15 bases between the two germline ends. CDR3 loop: CSASRGDESYGYTF. The CDR3 DNA reads TGCAGTGCTAGTAGAGGGGATGAGAGCTATGGCTACACCTTC.

In this sample, this clonotype turned up a few times. The chain combines TRBV7-2 with TRBJ1-2, with TRBD1 matching 7 bases. Per the germline V gene, CDR1 is SGHTA and CDR2 is FQGNSA. With 5 bases clipped from V and 7 bases from J, the junction kept 13 bases outside the gene matches. This CDR3 has 15 residues. The CDR3 bases are TGTGCCAGCAGCAGGGGGACAGTAATGGGTTCTGGCTACACCTTC. Translating it yields CASSRGTVMGSGYTF.

This clonotype was recorded a few times. CDR3 sequence (DNA): TGTGCCAGCAGCCCGGACAACAGGGTTCAATATGAGCAGTTCTTC. Translating it yields CASSPDNRVQYEQFF. This chain joins TRBV7-9 and TRBJ2-1, with a tentative D call TRBD1 (6 bases). V was cut by 5 bases and J by 8 bases, with 19 bases left in between. Germline V lookup: CDR1 SEHNR, CDR2 FQNEAQ (reference sequence). The CDR3 loop spans 15 amino acids.

This clonotype was seen many times. The chain carries TRBV7-2 and TRBJ1-3; D call uncertain. Germline V gene lookup returns CDR1 SGHTA and CDR2 FQGNSA. This CDR3 contains 14 residues. Trimming took off 1 base at V and 2 bases at J, with 6 bases between the two ends. The CDR3 sequence is CASSLVGPGNTIYF. The CDR3 DNA reads as TGTGCCAGCAGCTTAGTTGGGCCTGGAAACACCATATATTTT. The full variable domain, completed using reference TRBV7-2 and TRBJ1-3, is GAGVSQSPSNKVTEKGKDVELRCDPISGHTALYWYRQSLGQGLEFLIYFQGNSAPDKSGLPSDRFSAERTGGSVSTLTIQRTQQEDSAVYLCASSLVGPGNTIYFGEGSWLTVV.

This clonotype was detected a few times. The rearrangement uses TRBV7-3 and TRBJ2-1; 9 bases fit TRBD1. The CDR3 covers 17 residues. The germline gives CDR1 SGHTA, CDR2 FQGTGA. V trimming: 5 bases; J trimming: 3 bases; junction bases outside the gene matches: 11. As DNA, the CDR3 is TGTGCCAGCAGCACCCGAGACCGGGACAGGGACTACAATGAGCAGTTCTTC. As protein: CASSTRDRDRDYNEQFF.

This clonotype appeared a few times. This chain links TRBV6-1 with TRBJ2-1; 7 bases fit TRBD2. Germline lookup yields CDR1 MNHNS and CDR2 SASEGT. Trimming cost V 6 bases and J 1 base; bases outside gene matches: 12. The CDR3 is 17 amino acids. The CDR3 coding sequence is TGTGCCAGCAGCCCCCAAACTGGCGGGGGATCCTACAATGAGCAGTTCTTC. It codes for CASSPQTGGGSYNEQFF.

This clonotype was recorded many times. The rearrangement joins TRBV7-2 to TRBJ2-7; D uncertain. This CDR3 has 15 amino acids. CDR1 SGHTA and CDR2 FQGNSA come from the germline V gene. Trimming shortened V by 1 base and J by 0 bases, and 10 bases separated the two germline ends. The CDR3 region has the DNA TGTGCCAGCAGCTTAGAGGACGGCAGCTCCTACGAGCAGTACGTC. Its protein is CASSLEDGSSYEQYV.

The chain combines TRBV6-1 with TRBJ2-5; 12 bases fit TRBD2. Germline CDR1 is MNHNS and CDR2 is SASEGT. This CDR3 region has 16 residues. V shed 6 bases, J shed 2 bases, and the junction held 7 bases outside the gene matches. The CDR3 sequence is CASRTGTSGYQETQYF. CDR3 nucleotides: TGTGCCAGCAGAACCGGGACTAGCGGGTATCAAGAGACCCAGTACTTC.

This chain uses TRBV20-1 with TRBJ1-6; D might be TRBD1 (5 bases). The germline gives CDR1 DFQATT, CDR2 SNEGSKA (reference sequence). V lost 1 base, J lost 4 bases, and 11 bases lay in between. The CDR3 sequence is 15 residues long. The CDR3: CSARVPGPYNSPLHF. The CDR3 DNA follows: TGCAGTGCTAGAGTACCGGGACCTTATAATTCACCCCTCCACTTT.